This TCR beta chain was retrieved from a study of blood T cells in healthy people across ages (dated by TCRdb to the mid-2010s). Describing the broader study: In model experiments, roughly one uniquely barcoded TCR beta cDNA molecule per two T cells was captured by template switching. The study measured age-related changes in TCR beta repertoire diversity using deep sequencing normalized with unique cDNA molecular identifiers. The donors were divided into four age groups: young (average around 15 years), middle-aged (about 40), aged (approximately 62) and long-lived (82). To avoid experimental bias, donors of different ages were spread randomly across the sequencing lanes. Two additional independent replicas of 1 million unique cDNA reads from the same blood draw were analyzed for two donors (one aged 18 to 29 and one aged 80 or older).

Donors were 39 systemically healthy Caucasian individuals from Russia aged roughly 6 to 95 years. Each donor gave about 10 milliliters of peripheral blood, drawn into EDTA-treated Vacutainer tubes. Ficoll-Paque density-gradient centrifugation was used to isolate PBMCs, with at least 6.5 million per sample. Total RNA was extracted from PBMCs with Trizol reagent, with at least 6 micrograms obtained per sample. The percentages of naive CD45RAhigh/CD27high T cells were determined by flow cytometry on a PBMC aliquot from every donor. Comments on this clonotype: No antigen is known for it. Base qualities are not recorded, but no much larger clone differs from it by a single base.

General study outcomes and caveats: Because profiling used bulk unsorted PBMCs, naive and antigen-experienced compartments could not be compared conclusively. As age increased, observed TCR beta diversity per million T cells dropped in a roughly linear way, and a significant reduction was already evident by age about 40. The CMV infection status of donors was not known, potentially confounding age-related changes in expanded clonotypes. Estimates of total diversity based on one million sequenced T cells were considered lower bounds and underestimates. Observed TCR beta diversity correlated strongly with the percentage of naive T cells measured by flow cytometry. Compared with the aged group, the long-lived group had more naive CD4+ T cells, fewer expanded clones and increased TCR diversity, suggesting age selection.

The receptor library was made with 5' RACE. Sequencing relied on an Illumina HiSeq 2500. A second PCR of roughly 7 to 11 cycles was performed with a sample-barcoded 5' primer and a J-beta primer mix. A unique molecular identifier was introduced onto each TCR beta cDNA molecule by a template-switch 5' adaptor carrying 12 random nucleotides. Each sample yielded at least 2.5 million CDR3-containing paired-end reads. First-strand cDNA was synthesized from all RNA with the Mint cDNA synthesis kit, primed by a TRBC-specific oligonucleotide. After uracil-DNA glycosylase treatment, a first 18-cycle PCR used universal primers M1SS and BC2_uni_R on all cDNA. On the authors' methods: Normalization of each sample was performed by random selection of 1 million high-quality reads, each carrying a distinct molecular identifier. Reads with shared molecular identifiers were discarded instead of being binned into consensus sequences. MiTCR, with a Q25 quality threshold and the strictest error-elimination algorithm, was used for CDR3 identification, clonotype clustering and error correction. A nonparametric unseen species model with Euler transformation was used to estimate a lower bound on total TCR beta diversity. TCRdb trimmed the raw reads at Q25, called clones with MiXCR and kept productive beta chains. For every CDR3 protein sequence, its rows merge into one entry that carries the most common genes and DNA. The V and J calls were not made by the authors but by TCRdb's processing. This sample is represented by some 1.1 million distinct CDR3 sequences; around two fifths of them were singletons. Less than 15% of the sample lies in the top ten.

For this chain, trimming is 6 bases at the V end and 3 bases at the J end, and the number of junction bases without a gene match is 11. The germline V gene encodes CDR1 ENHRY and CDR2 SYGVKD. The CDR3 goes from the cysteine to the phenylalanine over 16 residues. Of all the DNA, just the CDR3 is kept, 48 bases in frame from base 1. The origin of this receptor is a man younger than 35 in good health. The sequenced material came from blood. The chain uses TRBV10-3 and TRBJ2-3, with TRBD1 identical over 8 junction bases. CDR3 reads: CAIRGTGGGFTDTQYF. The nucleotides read TGTGCCATCAGGGGGACAGGTGGGGGTTTTACAGATACGCAGTATTTT.